This section outlines one TCR beta chain sequence together with its context. Authors' methods: How many nucleated cells were present was estimated from reference gene primer amplification. TCRdb's table, derived via immunoSEQ multiplex PCR, lists solely in-frame clones and lacks some. V and J calls and clone size follow that table, whereas D and trimming were derived from the DNA. The sample has tens of thousands of clones, more than 65% seen once; the top ten hold more than 13%. V was cut by 6 bases and J by 1 base, with 10 bases left in between. The germline CDR1 and CDR2 sequences are MNHEY and SVGAGI. This CDR3 contains 13 residues. These data are taken from a study of blood T cell repertoires in COVID-19. Overall study context: Acute and convalescent COVID-19 samples came from the United States, Italy and Spain. T cells, B-cell-depleted T cells, or PBMCs provided the cDNA or gDNA that served as material.

The sequence was obtained from a human donor in a cohort sampled during active COVID-19. The sample taken for sequencing was peripheral blood. This chain joins TRBV6-5 and TRBJ2-7; tentative D call: TRBD1 (5 bases). The CDR3 DNA sequence: TGTGCCAGCAGGGATACAGGTTCCTACGAGCAGTACTTC. Protein sequence: CASRDTGSYEQYF.